Listed here are 20 T cell receptor beta chains from one sample, sequenced in a study of graft-versus-host responses after intestinal transplantation. Generated by immunoSEQ multiplex PCR, the TCRdb table keeps only in-frame clones and is missing some. The sample lists about 23,000 clones; 90% to 95% were seen once. Sequenced material: PBMCs, taken roughly 41 days after intestinal transplant. The origin of the receptors is a human patient who received an intestinal transplant, so some T cells may come from the graft donor.

This chain joins TRBV19 and TRBJ2-5, with unresolved D. Trimming took 7 bases from V and 4 from J, leaving 19 bases between them. Germline V CDR1 and CDR2: LNHDA, SQIVND (reference sequence). The CDR3 covers 15 residues. The CDR3 DNA is TGTGCCAGTACCGAGAGATCGAGTCCAAGAGAGACCCAGTACTTC. Its protein product is CASTERSSPRETQYF.

The chain recombines TRBV7-9 with TRBJ2-5; no reliable D call. The CDR3 sequence is 16 residues long. Germline-derived CDR1 and CDR2 are SEHNR and FQNEAQ (reference sequence). V lost 7 bases and J 3 bases, leaving 21 bases between the germline ends. The CDR3: CASTQLKLGWEETQYF. DNA for the CDR3: TGTGCCAGCACCCAGCTCAAGCTCGGCTGGGAAGAGACCCAGTACTTC.

This chain connects TRBV28 to TRBJ1-2, with a possible D match to TRBD1 (6 bases). This CDR3 contains 13 residues. The germline gives CDR1 MDHEN, CDR2 SYDVKM. Deletions cut 5 bases from V and 8 bases from J, with 15 bases between. DNA for the CDR3: TGTGCCAGCAGTCCCACAGGGCGACGGGGCTACACCTTC. It encodes CASSPTGRRGYTF.

This rearrangement joins TRBV14 to TRBJ1-4; D gene ambiguous. The germline V and J ends were trimmed by 1 base and 7 bases, with 13 bases remaining between them. Germline assignment: CDR1 SGHDN and CDR2 FVKESK. This CDR3 contains 15 residues. The CDR3 loop reads CASSQALTPSEKLFF. Written as DNA, the CDR3 is TGTGCCAGCAGCCAAGCCCTCACCCCGAGTGAAAAACTGTTTTTT.

The V and J genes are TRBV6-6 and TRBJ1-6; D gene unclear. The V gene's germline CDR1 is MNHNY and CDR2 SVGAGI (reference sequence). Trimming took off 10 bases at V and 10 bases at J, with 14 bases between the two ends. The CDR3 covers 12 residues. The CDR3 coding sequence is TGTGCCATACGGGGAGGAAACTCACCCCTCCACTTT. Protein product: CAIRGGNSPLHF.

This clone was recorded once. J is TRBJ1-1 and V is TRBV13; D unclear. The CDR3 consists of 15 residues. V was cut by 4 bases and J by 9 bases, with 21 bases left in between. CDR1 PRHDT and CDR2 FYEKMQ come from the germline V gene (reference sequence). The CDR3 DNA is TGTGCCAGCAGCTCGAACCTAGCACAACGGGGAAAAGCTTTCTTT. Amino acids: CASSSNLAQRGKAFF.

This chain links TRBV2 with TRBJ2-1; TRBD2 matches 9 bases. The CDR3 totals 16 residues. The J segment lost 9 bases and the V segment lost 6 bases, leaving 15 bases of the junction unmatched. Germline V gene lookup returns CDR1 SNHLY and CDR2 FYNNEI. The CDR3 coding sequence is TGTGCCAGCAGGGGGGGACTAAGCGGGAGGAGAGCTGAGCAGTTCTTC. This gives the protein CASRGGLSGRRAEQFF.

The chain links TRBV7-2 to TRBJ2-7; the D call may be TRBD1 or TRBD2 (6 bases each). Germline values: CDR1 SGHTA, CDR2 FQGNSA. V dropped 1 base and J dropped 2 bases, with 12 bases sitting between them. The CDR3 is 15 amino acids. CDR3 region: CASSLVGGGTYEQYF. The CDR3 DNA reads as TGTGCCAGCAGCTTAGTGGGGGGCGGAACCTACGAGCAGTACTTC.

V gene TRBV7-8 combines with J gene TRBJ1-5, with a tentative D call TRBD1 (5 bases). The CDR3 is made up of 15 amino acids. V was clipped by 2 bases and J by 7 bases, with 15 bases between them. CDR1 and CDR2 (germline): SGHVS, FQNEAQ. CDR3 DNA sequence: TGTGCCAGCAGCTTAAATATCCTCGAGGGGCAGCCCCAGCATTTT. Residues: CASSLNILEGQPQHF. Combining the CDR3 with reference TRBV7-8 and TRBJ1-5 gives the whole variable domain GAGVSQSPRYKVAKRGQDVALRCDPISGHVSLFWYQQALGQGPEFLTYFQNEAQLDKSGLPSDRFFAERPEGSVSTLKIQRTQQEDSAVYLCASSLNILEGQPQHFGDGTRLSIL.

The CDR3: CASSLWDRGNSPLHF. The CDR3 DNA follows: TGTGCCAGCAGTTTATGGGACAGGGGAAATTCACCCCTCCACTTT. The V and J genes are TRBV28 and TRBJ1-6, with 9 positions matching TRBD1. From germline, CDR1 is MDHEN and CDR2 SYDVKM. After removal of 0 bases from V and 7 bases from J, the junction contained 1 base not matched to a gene. The CDR3 has 15 residues.

The rearrangement uses TRBV7-7 and TRBJ1-2; 8 bases are a match to TRBD1. Germline CDR1 SSHAT, CDR2 FNYEAQ (reference sequence). The CDR3 spans 14 residues. V lost 4 bases to trimming and J lost 8 bases; unmatched junction nucleotides: 9. CDR3 amino acids: CASSWTSGGRGYTF. CDR3 sequence (DNA): TGTGCCAGCAGCTGGACATCAGGGGGCCGGGGCTACACCTTC.

This clone was seen just once. The V and J genes are TRBV9 and TRBJ2-7; 8 bases fit TRBD2. V dropped 7 bases and J dropped 1; count of bases not matched to a gene: 7. The CDR3 is 14 amino acids. CDR1 and CDR2 (germline): SGDLS, YYNGEE. CDR3 nucleotides: TGTGCCAGCGGAGCGGGAGTGGGATCCTACGAGCAGTACTTC. Its protein product is CASGAGVGSYEQYF.

This chain uses TRBV9 with TRBJ2-3; D not resolved. V was trimmed by 4 bases and J by 3 bases, leaving 12 bases between them. Germline V gene sequence: CDR1 SGDLS, CDR2 YYNGEE. The CDR3 contains 14 residues. The CDR3 sequence: CASSPRRVTDTQYF. The CDR3, as DNA: TGTGCCAGCAGCCCACGACGGGTAACAGATACGCAGTATTTT.

The gene calls are TRBV27 and TRBJ1-5; 7 bases are shared with TRBD1. The CDR3 consists of 17 residues. Germline CDR1 and CDR2: MNHEY and SMNVEV (reference sequence). V trimming: 6 bases; J trimming: 1 base; junction bases outside the gene matches: 12. CDR3 loop: CASSLIGRTGSNQPQHF. The DNA for the CDR3 is TGTGCCAGCAGCCTCATTGGGAGGACAGGCAGCAATCAGCCCCAGCATTTT.

The chain combines TRBV27 with TRBJ2-2; D is perhaps TRBD2 (6 bases). This CDR3 comprises 10 residues. CDR1 MNHEY and CDR2 SMNVEV come from the germline V gene (reference sequence). The CDR3, as DNA: TGTGCTTCGGGAGCCGGGGAGCTGTTTTTT. Translated, it gives CASGAGELFF.

The chain employs TRBV4-1 and TRBJ2-7; a weak D match, TRBD2 (6 bases). From germline, CDR1 is MGHRA and CDR2 YSYEKL. V shed 2 bases and J shed 2 bases, with 13 bases lying between them. This CDR3 comprises 15 residues. This CDR3 reads CASSQLSGYPYEQYF. Written as DNA, the CDR3 is TGCGCCAGCAGCCAACTGAGCGGGTATCCCTACGAGCAGTACTTC.

The V call is TRBV2, the J call TRBJ2-3; 9 positions agree with TRBD2. CDR1 is SNHLY, CDR2 FYNNEI, per germline. Trimming took 3 bases from V and 3 from J; bases not matched to a gene: 7. CDR3 size: 16 residues. DNA for the CDR3: TGTGCCAGCAGTGAGAAGCAAGCGGGAGGTACAGATACGCAGTATTTT. Protein sequence: CASSEKQAGGTDTQYF.

This sequence joins TRBV7-9 and TRBJ2-7; 9 bases align to TRBD1. Trimming took 1 base from V and 3 from J; bases not matched to a gene: 7. Germline loops: CDR1 SEHNR, CDR2 FQNEAQ (reference sequence). The CDR3 has 16 amino acids. The CDR3 DNA follows: TGTGCCAGCAGCTTAGAAAAGGGGACAGGGAACTACGAGCAGTACTTC. Its translation is CASSLEKGTGNYEQYF. Filled out from reference TRBV7-9 and TRBJ2-7, the complete variable domain reads DTGVSQNPRHKITKRGQNVTFRCDPISEHNRLYWYRQTLGQGPEFLTYFQNEAQLEKSRLLSDRFSAERPKGSFSTLEIQRTEQGDSAMYLCASSLEKGTGNYEQYFGPGTRLTVT.

The genes are TRBV7-9 and TRBJ1-2, with D unclear. The CDR3 is 15 residues long. Germline V gene sequence: CDR1 SEHNR, CDR2 FQNEAQ (reference sequence). V lost 0 bases, J lost 2 bases, and 10 bases lay in between. The CDR3 reads CASSLAPGSNYGYTF. Here the CDR3 DNA reads TGTGCCAGCAGCTTAGCCCCAGGCTCCAACTATGGCTACACCTTC.

The chain links TRBV10-1 to TRBJ2-1; 12 bases agree with TRBD1. Germline CDR1 and CDR2: WNHNN and SYGVQD (reference sequence). CDR3 length: 15 amino acids. Trimming took 3 bases from V and 7 from J; bases not matched to a gene: 4. CDR3 sequence reads: CASSDWDRGRNEQFF. The CDR3 coding sequence is TGCGCCAGCAGTGACTGGGACAGGGGGCGAAATGAGCAGTTCTTC.